Listed below are T cell receptor beta chains from one sample, sequenced in a study of identical twins. TCRdb reprocessed the 5' RACE reads via MiXCR and lists one record per CDR3 protein. This table holds 700,000 or so distinct CDR3 sequences, around 8.6% found once. These same records also appear under a second study, on yellow fever vaccine responses in identical twins.

Specimen: PBMCs. The receptor source for this set is a woman aged 18-29 years in good health. Each CDR3 is given with its conserved first and last residue. The D gene is left open where the match is weak. Rows may omit the clone size; those that give it use once, few, many or a size class.

V: TRBV29-1
size: many
J: TRBJ2-2
D: TRBD1
CDR3: CSADRGYTGELFF
DNA: TGCAGCGCAGACAGGGGATACACCGGGGAGCTGTTTTTT

V: TRBV24-1
size: few
J: TRBJ2-3
D: -
CDR3: CATSSLDTQYF
DNA: TGTGCCACCAGTTCATTGGATACGCAGTATTTT

V: TRBV6-5
size: few
J: TRBJ2-3
D: -
CDR3: CASSYRLASTDTQYF
DNA: TGTGCCAGCAGTTATAGGTTAGCGTCCACAGATACGCAGTATTTT

V: TRBV19
size: few
J: TRBJ2-7
D: -
CDR3: CASRPPPTPGGSYEQYF
DNA: TGTGCCAGTAGACCGCCCCCAACTCCCGGAGGGTCCTACGAGCAGTACTTC

V: TRBV20-1
size: many
J: TRBJ2-7
D: -
CDR3: CSARRPLYEQYF
DNA: TGCAGTGCTAGACGACCGCTCTACGAGCAGTACTTC

V: TRBV20-1
size: -
J: TRBJ1-1
D: -
CDR3: CSARDFGTGNTEAFF
DNA: TGCAGTGCTAGAGATTTCGGTACAGGGAACACTGAAGCTTTCTTT

V: TRBV7-2
size: many
J: TRBJ2-1
D: TRBD2
CDR3: CASTITGGGYNEQFF
DNA: TGTGCCAGCACCATTACGGGAGGGGGCTACAATGAGCAGTTCTTC

V: TRBV7-8
size: -
J: TRBJ2-7
D: -
CDR3: CASSALAPYEQYF
DNA: TGTGCCAGCAGCGCGCTGGCCCCCTACGAGCAGTACTTC

V: TRBV5-1
size: few
J: TRBJ2-7
D: -
CDR3: CASSLDQGSSYEQYF
DNA: TGCGCCAGCAGCTTGGACCAGGGGAGCTCCTACGAGCAGTACTTC

V: TRBV18
size: -
J: TRBJ2-1
D: TRBD2
CDR3: CASSPGLAGVRNEQFF
DNA: TGTGCCAGCTCACCCGGACTAGCGGGGGTGCGGAATGAGCAGTTCTTC

V: TRBV21-1
size: -
J: TRBJ2-7
D: -
CDR3: CANCSRDYEQYF
DNA: TGTGCCAACTGCTCTCGTGACTACGAGCAGTACTTC

V: TRBV4-3
size: many
J: TRBJ2-7
D: TRBD1
CDR3: CASSQDRDSSYEQYF
DNA: TGCGCCAGCAGCCAAGACCGGGACAGTTCCTACGAGCAGTACTTC

V: TRBV7-2
size: -
J: TRBJ2-5
D: -
CDR3: CASSLGGAVKTQYF
DNA: TGTGCCAGCAGCTTAGGTGGGGCCGTAAAGACCCAGTACTTC

V: TRBV7-6
size: -
J: TRBJ2-5
D: TRBD1
CDR3: CASSLFRQGTFQETQYF
DNA: TGTGCCAGCAGCTTATTTCGACAGGGTACCTTCCAAGAGACCCAGTACTTC

V: TRBV2
size: -
J: TRBJ1-1
D: -
CDR3: CASSRRNEAFF
DNA: TGTGCGAGCAGTCGGAGGAATGAAGCTTTCTTT

V: TRBV20-1
size: few
J: TRBJ2-2
D: -
CDR3: CSARDRRRGEVPGELFF
DNA: TGCAGTGCTAGAGATCGGCGGCGCGGGGAGGTGCCCGGGGAGCTGTTTTTT

V: TRBV6-1
size: few
J: TRBJ2-5
D: -
CDR3: CASSPRRGVETQYF
DNA: TGTGCCAGCAGTCCCAGGAGGGGGGTAGAGACCCAGTACTTC

V: TRBV7-8
size: few
J: TRBJ1-1
D: -
CDR3: CASSLSSGTEAFF
DNA: TGTGCCAGCAGCTTATCCAGTGGCACTGAAGCTTTCTTT

V: TRBV5-8
size: -
J: TRBJ2-2
D: TRBD1
CDR3: CASSLGGPGGNTGELFF
DNA: TGTGCCAGCAGCTTGGGAGGTCCAGGGGGGAACACCGGGGAGCTGTTTTTT

V: TRBV4-2
size: -
J: TRBJ2-1
D: TRBD2
CDR3: CASSQVGLAGTNEQFF
DNA: TGTGCCAGCAGCCAAGTAGGACTAGCGGGAACAAATGAGCAGTTCTTC

V: TRBV20-1
size: -
J: TRBJ2-3
D: TRBD2
CDR3: CSAQKLAGVADTQYF
DNA: TGCAGTGCCCAAAAACTAGCGGGAGTCGCAGATACGCAGTATTTT

V: TRBV5-1
size: many
J: TRBJ2-1
D: TRBD2
CDR3: CASSLTSGTDTAYNEQFF
DNA: TGCGCCAGCAGCTTGACTAGCGGTACAGATACGGCCTACAATGAGCAGTTCTTC

V: TRBV12-3/TRBV12-4
size: many
J: TRBJ1-1
D: -
CDR3: CASSLDRTVNTEAFF
DNA: TGTGCCAGCAGTTTAGACAGAACCGTGAACACTGAAGCTTTCTTT

V: TRBV12-3/TRBV12-4
size: few
J: TRBJ2-7
D: -
CDR3: CASSPGLPPQYF
DNA: TGTGCCAGCAGCCCGGGACTCCCCCCGCAGTACTTC

V: TRBV5-1
size: many
J: TRBJ1-5
D: -
CDR3: CASRAAGDNQPQHF
DNA: TGCGCCAGCAGGGCCGCGGGGGACAATCAGCCCCAGCATTTT

V: TRBV20-1
size: -
J: TRBJ2-1
D: -
CDR3: CSAADPPRNEQFF
DNA: TGCAGTGCAGCGGACCCTCCCCGCAATGAGCAGTTCTTC

V: TRBV2
size: -
J: TRBJ2-2
D: -
CDR3: CASMGLEGSRELFF
DNA: TGTGCCAGCATGGGCTTAGAGGGGTCCCGGGAGCTGTTTTTT

V: TRBV7-2
size: -
J: TRBJ2-4
D: -
CDR3: CASSPRSEVAKNIQYF
DNA: TGTGCCAGCAGCCCACGGTCGGAGGTAGCCAAAAACATTCAGTACTTC

V: TRBV5-1
size: -
J: TRBJ2-1
D: TRBD1
CDR3: CASSLTGTGGGEQFF
DNA: TGCGCCAGCAGCTTGACCGGGACAGGGGGCGGGGAGCAGTTCTTC

V: TRBV27
size: few
J: TRBJ1-5
D: -
CDR3: CASSLVLGAGQPQHF
DNA: TGTGCCAGCAGTTTGGTTTTGGGGGCTGGCCAGCCCCAGCATTTT

V: TRBV28
size: -
J: TRBJ1-4
D: TRBD1
CDR3: CASSQPDRARGDEKLFF
DNA: TGTGCCAGCAGTCAACCCGACAGGGCCCGCGGCGATGAAAAACTGTTTTTT

V: TRBV6-1
size: many
J: TRBJ1-4
D: -
CDR3: CASSIGQLNEKLFF
DNA: TGTGCCAGCAGTATAGGACAGCTAAATGAAAAACTGTTTTTT

V: TRBV4-3
size: few
J: TRBJ2-1
D: TRBD2
CDR3: CASSHNSGTEQFF
DNA: TGCGCCAGCAGCCATAATAGCGGGACTGAGCAGTTCTTC

V: TRBV5-1
size: many
J: TRBJ2-2
D: -
CDR3: CASSLDGSNTGELFF
DNA: TGCGCCAGCAGCTTGGACGGGAGTAACACCGGGGAGCTGTTTTTT

V: TRBV20-1
size: few
J: TRBJ1-1
D: -
CDR3: CSAILKGGRAFF
DNA: TGCAGTGCGATCCTTAAAGGGGGGAGAGCTTTCTTT

V: TRBV20-1
size: -
J: TRBJ1-2
D: -
CDR3: CSAPVPTGGYGYTF
DNA: TGCAGTGCGCCCGTTCCGACAGGAGGCTATGGCTACACCTTC

V: TRBV7-2
size: many
J: TRBJ1-2
D: -
CDR3: CASSLEVLANYGYTF
DNA: TGTGCCAGCAGCTTAGAGGTCCTAGCTAACTATGGCTACACCTTC

V: TRBV7-2
size: -
J: TRBJ1-5
D: -
CDR3: CASSPGPSNQPQHF
DNA: TGTGCCAGCAGCCCTGGACCGAGCAATCAGCCCCAGCATTTT

V: TRBV6-4
size: many
J: TRBJ2-1
D: -
CDR3: CASSRHGEGGNEQFF
DNA: TGTGCCAGCAGTCGTCATGGGGAGGGGGGCAATGAGCAGTTCTTC

V: TRBV4-3
size: many
J: TRBJ2-3
D: TRBD2
CDR3: CASSQDLAGGGTDTQYF
DNA: TGCGCCAGCAGCCAAGATCTCGCGGGAGGGGGCACAGATACGCAGTATTTT

V: TRBV6-1
size: -
J: TRBJ2-5
D: -
CDR3: CASRQGETQYF
DNA: TGTGCCAGCAGGCAGGGTGAGACCCAGTACTTC

V: TRBV3-1
size: few
J: TRBJ2-1
D: TRBD2
CDR3: CASSSRTSGGAGRRNEQFF
DNA: TGTGCCAGCAGCTCTCGGACTAGCGGGGGGGCCGGGAGAAGGAATGAGCAGTTCTTC

V: TRBV10-3
size: few
J: TRBJ2-7
D: TRBD1
CDR3: CAIRRDRDYEQYF
DNA: TGTGCCATCCGTCGGGACAGGGACTACGAGCAGTACTTC

V: TRBV6-2/TRBV6-3
size: many
J: TRBJ1-5
D: -
CDR3: CASSPAHIKIQGTDQPQHF
DNA: TGTGCCAGCAGTCCGGCCCATATCAAAATACAGGGTACCGATCAGCCCCAGCATTTT

V: TRBV27
size: many
J: TRBJ2-7
D: -
CDR3: CASSLSSGATYEQYF
DNA: TGTGCCAGCAGTTTATCTTCCGGGGCAACCTACGAGCAGTACTTC

V: TRBV5-1
size: many
J: TRBJ2-1
D: -
CDR3: CASSLLTTGLREQFF
DNA: TGCGCCAGCAGCCTTCTTACGACTGGTTTAAGAGAGCAGTTCTTC

V: TRBV27
size: few
J: TRBJ2-3
D: TRBD1
CDR3: CASSLDRFTDTQYF
DNA: TGTGCCAGCAGCTTGGACAGGTTCACAGATACGCAGTATTTT

V: TRBV7-9
size: -
J: TRBJ2-3
D: -
CDR3: CASSLDWILFTDTQYF
DNA: TGTGCCAGCAGCTTAGACTGGATCCTGTTCACAGATACGCAGTATTTT

V: TRBV29-1
size: few
J: TRBJ2-2
D: -
CDR3: CSASVGPPNTGELFF
DNA: TGCAGCGCCTCCGTCGGACCCCCAAACACCGGGGAGCTGTTTTTT

V: TRBV20-1
size: few
J: TRBJ2-5
D: -
CDR3: CSARDVGGGETQYF
DNA: TGCAGTGCTAGAGATGTTGGGGGTGGGGAGACCCAGTACTTC

V: TRBV7-3
size: -
J: TRBJ1-2
D: -
CDR3: CASSFKPRQLGYTF
DNA: TGTGCCAGCAGCTTCAAACCCCGCCAGCTGGGCTACACCTTC

V: TRBV29-1
size: many
J: TRBJ2-1
D: TRBD2
CDR3: CSVGETSAYNEQFF
DNA: TGCAGCGTTGGGGAGACTAGCGCCTACAATGAGCAGTTCTTC

V: TRBV28
size: -
J: TRBJ2-1
D: TRBD2
CDR3: CASSPSGTSGGEGEQFF
DNA: TGTGCCAGCAGTCCCTCCGGGACTAGCGGGGGAGAAGGGGAGCAGTTCTTC

V: TRBV7-2
size: -
J: TRBJ2-5
D: TRBD2
CDR3: CASSARTSGIKTQYF
DNA: TGTGCCAGCAGCGCTAGGACTAGCGGGATAAAGACCCAGTACTTC

V: TRBV4-3
size: few
J: TRBJ1-2
D: -
CDR3: CASSQAVGLNWHGYTF
DNA: TGCGCCAGCAGCCAAGCCGTCGGCCTAAACTGGCATGGCTACACCTTC

V: TRBV10-3
size: few
J: TRBJ1-4
D: TRBD1
CDR3: CAISPQGGTNEKLFF
DNA: TGTGCCATCAGCCCCCAAGGGGGCACTAATGAAAAACTGTTTTTT

V: TRBV10-3
size: few
J: TRBJ1-2
D: TRBD1
CDR3: CAISRQGVDYGYTF
DNA: TGTGCCATCAGCCGACAGGGGGTAGACTATGGCTACACCTTC

V: TRBV28
size: few
J: TRBJ2-2
D: -
CDR3: CASSLSDANTGELFF
DNA: TGTGCCAGCAGTTTGAGCGATGCGAACACCGGGGAGCTGTTTTTT

V: TRBV6-2/TRBV6-3
size: -
J: TRBJ2-2
D: TRBD2
CDR3: CASSHTSEGGELFF
DNA: TGTGCCAGCAGTCATACTAGCGAAGGCGGGGAGCTGTTTTTT

V: TRBV7-3
size: many
J: TRBJ2-3
D: TRBD2
CDR3: CASSLTSGGSTDTQYF
DNA: TGTGCCAGCAGCTTGACTAGCGGGGGCTCCACAGATACGCAGTATTTT